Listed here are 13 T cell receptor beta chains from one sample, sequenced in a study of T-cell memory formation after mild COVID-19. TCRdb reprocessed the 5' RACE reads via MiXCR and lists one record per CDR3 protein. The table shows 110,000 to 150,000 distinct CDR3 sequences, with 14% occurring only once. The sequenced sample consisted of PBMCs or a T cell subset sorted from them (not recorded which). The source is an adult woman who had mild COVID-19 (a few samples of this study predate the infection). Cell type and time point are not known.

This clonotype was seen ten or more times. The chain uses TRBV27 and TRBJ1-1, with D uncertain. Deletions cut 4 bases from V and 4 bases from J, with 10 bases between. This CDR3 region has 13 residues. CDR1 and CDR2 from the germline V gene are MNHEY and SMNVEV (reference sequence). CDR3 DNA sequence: TGTGCCAGCAGTTCGGGCCTTCCCACTGAAGCTTTCTTT. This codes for CASSSGLPTEAFF.

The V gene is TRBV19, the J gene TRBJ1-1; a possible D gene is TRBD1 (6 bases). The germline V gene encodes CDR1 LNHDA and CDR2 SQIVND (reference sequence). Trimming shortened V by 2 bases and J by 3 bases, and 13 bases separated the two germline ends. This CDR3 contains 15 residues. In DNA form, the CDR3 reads TGTGCCAGTAGTATAAGGGGGGGGCAGGACACTGAAGCTTTCTTT. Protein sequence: CASSIRGGQDTEAFF.

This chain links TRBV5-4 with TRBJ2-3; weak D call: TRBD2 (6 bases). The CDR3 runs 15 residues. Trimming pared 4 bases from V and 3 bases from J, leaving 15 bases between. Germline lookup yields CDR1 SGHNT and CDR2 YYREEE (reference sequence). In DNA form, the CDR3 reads TGTGCCAGCAGCGGCGGACTATCTGGAACAGATACGCAGTATTTT. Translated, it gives CASSGGLSGTDTQYF.

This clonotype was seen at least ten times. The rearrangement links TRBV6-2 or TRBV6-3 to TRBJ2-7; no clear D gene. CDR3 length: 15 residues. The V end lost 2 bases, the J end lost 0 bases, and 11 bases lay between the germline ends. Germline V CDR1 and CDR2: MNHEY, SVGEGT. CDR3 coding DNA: TGTGCCAGCAGTTACATGGCGGAGCACTCCTACGAGCAGTACTTC. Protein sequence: CASSYMAEHSYEQYF.

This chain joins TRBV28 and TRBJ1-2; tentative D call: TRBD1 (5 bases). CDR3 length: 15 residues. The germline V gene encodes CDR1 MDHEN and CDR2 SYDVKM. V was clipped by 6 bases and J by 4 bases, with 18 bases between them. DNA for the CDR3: TGTGCCAGCAGCCTCGAGAGGGGCCGAGCCTATGGCTACACCTTC. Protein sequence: CASSLERGRAYGYTF.

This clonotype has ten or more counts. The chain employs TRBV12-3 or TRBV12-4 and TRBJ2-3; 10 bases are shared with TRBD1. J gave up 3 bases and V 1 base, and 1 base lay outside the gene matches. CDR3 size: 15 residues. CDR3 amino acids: CASSLVGQGTDTQYF. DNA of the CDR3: TGTGCCAGCAGTTTAGTGGGACAGGGGACAGATACGCAGTATTTT.

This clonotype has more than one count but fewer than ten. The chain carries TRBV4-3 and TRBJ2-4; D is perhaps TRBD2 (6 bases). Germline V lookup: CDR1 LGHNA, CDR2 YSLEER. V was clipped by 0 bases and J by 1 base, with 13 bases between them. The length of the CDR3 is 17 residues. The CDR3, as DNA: TGCGCCAGCAGCCAAGAACCGGGAGAGGTCGCCAAAAACATTCAGTACTTC. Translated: CASSQEPGEVAKNIQYF.

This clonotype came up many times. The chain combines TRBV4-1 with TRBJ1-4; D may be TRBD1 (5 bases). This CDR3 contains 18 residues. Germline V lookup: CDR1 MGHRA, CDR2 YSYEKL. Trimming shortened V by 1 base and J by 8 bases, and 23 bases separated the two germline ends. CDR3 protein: CASSQGDVLGYISEKLFF. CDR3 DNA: TGCGCCAGCAGCCAAGGGGACGTGTTGGGTTATATTTCGGAAAAACTGTTTTTT.

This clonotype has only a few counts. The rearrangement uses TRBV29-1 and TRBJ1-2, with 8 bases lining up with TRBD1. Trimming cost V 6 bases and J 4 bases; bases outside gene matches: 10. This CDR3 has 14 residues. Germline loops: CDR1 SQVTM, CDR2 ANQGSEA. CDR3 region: CSVVDRAVGYGYTF. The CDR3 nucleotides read TGCAGCGTCGTGGACAGGGCCGTTGGCTATGGCTACACCTTC.

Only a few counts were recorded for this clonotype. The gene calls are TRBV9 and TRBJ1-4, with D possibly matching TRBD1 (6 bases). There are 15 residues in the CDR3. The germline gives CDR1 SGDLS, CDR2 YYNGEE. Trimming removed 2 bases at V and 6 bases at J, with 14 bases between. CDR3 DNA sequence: TGTGCCAGCAGCGTTGGGGGGCCGGGGTATGAAAAACTGTTTTTT. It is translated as CASSVGGPGYEKLFF.

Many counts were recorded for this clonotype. CDR3 protein: CASTGPGNTDTQYF. Here the CDR3 DNA reads TGTGCCAGCACAGGCCCAGGCAACACAGATACGCAGTATTTT. The chain is built from TRBV6-2 or TRBV6-3 and TRBJ2-3; D is ambiguous. Germline CDR1 MNHEY, CDR2 SVGEGT. The CDR3 is made up of 14 amino acids. Trimming removed 7 bases at V and 2 bases at J, with 13 bases between.

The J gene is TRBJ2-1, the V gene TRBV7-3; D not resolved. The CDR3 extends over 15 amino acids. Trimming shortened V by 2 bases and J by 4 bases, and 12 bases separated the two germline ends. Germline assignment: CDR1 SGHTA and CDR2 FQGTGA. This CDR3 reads CASSLGLTGYNEQFF. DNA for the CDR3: TGTGCCAGCAGCTTAGGTCTGACTGGGTACAATGAGCAGTTCTTC.

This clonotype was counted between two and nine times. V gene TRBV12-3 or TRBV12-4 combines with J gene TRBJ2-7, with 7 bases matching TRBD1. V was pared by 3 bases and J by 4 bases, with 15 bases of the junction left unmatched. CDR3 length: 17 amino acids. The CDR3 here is CASSFSHEGTAQYEQYF. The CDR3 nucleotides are TGTGCCAGCAGTTTCTCTCACGAAGGGACAGCACAATACGAGCAGTACTTC.